The sequence of this T cell receptor beta chain was determined in a study of PD-1 blockade in mismatch repair-deficient tumors. Overall study: Enrolled about 2013-2017, patients had progressing, pretreated mismatch repair-deficient cancers of approximately 13 types. Points from the study as a whole: After pembrolizumab, tumor-resident clones rose rapidly, then generally contracted before radiologic responses.

About this clone: What it binds is unknown.

Method: immunoSEQ multiplex PCR; TCRdb's copy keeps in-frame clones and lacks some. In the table there are 70,000 to 95,000 clones, about four fifths of which are singletons. Germline loops: CDR1 MNHEY, CDR2 SMNVEV (reference sequence). Trimming shortened V by 3 bases and J by 5 bases, and 13 bases separated the two germline ends. The CDR3 is made up of 15 amino acids. TCRs were sequenced from three patients responding to pembrolizumab. This chain connects TRBV27 to TRBJ2-2; D gene ambiguous. Specimen: peripheral blood, collected 44 weeks after starting pembrolizumab. The sequence derives from an adult with mismatch repair-deficient cancer. The CDR3 sequence is CASSLSTLLTGELFF. CDR3 DNA sequence: TGTGCCAGCAGTTTGTCGACTCTTTTGACCGGGGAGCTGTTTTTT.